What follows describes a single T cell receptor beta chain. V was clipped by 2 bases and J by 1 base, with 9 bases between them. The CDR3 extends over 16 amino acids. Per the germline V gene, CDR1 is MNHEY and CDR2 is SVGAGI. These data originate in a study of blood T cell repertoires in COVID-19. The wider study: The United States, Italy and Spain were the sources of the acute and convalescent COVID-19 samples. Sources were T cells, B-cell-depleted T cells, or PBMCs; the material itself was cDNA or gDNA.

Sequencing was performed with immunoSEQ multiplex PCR; in TCRdb, only in-frame clones are kept and a portion is missing. The sample includes some 530,000 clones, more than 85% of them seen just once. Among Cohort 3 donors, those recovered had two negative PCRs, clearance, or symptom resolution. V gene TRBV6-5 combines with J gene TRBJ2-6; possible D gene TRBD1, 6 bases. This TCR was recovered from a woman aged 60 to 75 who had recovered from COVID-19. Specimen: PBMCs or T cells enriched from blood (not recorded which). CDR3 nucleotides: TGTGCCAGCAGTTACGGACAGACGTCTGGGGCCAACGTCCTGACTTTC. Translation: CASSYGQTSGANVLTF.